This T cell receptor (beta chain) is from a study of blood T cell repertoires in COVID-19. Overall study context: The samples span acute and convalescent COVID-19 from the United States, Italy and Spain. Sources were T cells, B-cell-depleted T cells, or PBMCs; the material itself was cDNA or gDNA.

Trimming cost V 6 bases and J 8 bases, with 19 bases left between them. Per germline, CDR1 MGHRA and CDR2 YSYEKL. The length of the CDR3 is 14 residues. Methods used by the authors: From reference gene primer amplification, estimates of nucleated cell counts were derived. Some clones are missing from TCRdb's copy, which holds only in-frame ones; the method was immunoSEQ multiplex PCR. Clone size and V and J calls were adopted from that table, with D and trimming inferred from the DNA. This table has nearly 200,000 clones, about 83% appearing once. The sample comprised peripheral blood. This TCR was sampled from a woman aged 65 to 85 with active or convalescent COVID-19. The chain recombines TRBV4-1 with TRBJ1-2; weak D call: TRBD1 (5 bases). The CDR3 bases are TGCGCCAGCAGGAGACCCGGACAAGGAGGGGGCTACACCTTC. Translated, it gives CASRRPGQGGGYTF.